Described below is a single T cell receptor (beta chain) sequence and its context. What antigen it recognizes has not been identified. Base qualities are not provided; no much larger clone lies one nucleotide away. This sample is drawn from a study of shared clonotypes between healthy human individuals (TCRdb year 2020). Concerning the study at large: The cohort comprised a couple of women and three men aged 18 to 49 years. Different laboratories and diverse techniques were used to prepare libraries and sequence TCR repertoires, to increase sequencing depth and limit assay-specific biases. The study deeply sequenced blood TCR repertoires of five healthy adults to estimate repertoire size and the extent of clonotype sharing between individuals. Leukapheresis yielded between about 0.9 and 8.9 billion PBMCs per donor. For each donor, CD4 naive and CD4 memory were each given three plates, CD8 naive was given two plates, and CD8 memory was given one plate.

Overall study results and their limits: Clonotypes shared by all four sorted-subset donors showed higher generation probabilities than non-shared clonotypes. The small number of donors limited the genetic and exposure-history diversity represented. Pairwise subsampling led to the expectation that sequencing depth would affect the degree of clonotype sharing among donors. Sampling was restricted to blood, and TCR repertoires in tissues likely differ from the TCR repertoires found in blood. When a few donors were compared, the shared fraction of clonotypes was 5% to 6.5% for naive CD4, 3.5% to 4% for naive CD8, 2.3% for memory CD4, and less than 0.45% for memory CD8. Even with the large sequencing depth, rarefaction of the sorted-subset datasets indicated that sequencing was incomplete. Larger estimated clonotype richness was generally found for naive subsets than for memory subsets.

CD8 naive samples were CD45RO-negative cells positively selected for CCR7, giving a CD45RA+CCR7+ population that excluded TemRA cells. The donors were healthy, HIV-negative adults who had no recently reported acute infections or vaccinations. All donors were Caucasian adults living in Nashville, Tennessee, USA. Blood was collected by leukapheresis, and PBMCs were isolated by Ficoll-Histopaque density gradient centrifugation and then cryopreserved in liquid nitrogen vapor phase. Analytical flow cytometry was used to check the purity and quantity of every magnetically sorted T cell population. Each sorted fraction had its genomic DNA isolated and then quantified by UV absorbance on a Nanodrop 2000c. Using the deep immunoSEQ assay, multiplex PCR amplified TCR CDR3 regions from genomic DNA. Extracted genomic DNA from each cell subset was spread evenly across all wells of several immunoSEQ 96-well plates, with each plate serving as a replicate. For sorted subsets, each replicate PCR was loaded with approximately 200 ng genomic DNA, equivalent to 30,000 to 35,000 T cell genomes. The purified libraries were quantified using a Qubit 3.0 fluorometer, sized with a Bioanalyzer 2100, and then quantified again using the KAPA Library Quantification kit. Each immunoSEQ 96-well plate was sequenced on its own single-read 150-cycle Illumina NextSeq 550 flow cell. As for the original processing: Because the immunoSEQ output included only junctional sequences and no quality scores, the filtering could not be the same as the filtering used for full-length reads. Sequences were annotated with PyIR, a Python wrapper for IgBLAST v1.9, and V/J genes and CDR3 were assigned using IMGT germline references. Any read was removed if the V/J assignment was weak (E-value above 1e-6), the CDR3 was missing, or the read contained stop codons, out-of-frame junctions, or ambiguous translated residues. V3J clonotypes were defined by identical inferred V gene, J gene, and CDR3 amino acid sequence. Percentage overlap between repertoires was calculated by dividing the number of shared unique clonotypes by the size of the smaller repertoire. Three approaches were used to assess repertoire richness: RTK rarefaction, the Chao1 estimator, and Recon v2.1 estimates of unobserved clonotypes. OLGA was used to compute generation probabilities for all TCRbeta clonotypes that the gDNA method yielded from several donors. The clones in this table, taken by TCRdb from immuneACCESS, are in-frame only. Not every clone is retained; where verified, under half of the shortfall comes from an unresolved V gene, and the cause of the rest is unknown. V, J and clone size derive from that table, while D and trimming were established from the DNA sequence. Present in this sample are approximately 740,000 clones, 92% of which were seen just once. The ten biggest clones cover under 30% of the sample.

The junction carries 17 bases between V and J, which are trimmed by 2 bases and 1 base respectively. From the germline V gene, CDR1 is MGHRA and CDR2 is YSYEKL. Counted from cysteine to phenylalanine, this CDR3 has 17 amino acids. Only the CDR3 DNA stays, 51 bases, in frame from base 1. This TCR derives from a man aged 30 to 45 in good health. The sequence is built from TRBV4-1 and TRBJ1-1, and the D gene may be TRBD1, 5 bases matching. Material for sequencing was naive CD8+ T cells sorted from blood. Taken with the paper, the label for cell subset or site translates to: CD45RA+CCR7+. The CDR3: CASSQTPPGRRNTEAFF. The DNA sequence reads TGCGCCAGCAGCCAAACTCCGCCGGGACGGAGGAACACTGAAGCTTTCTTT.